The TCR beta chain under discussion was sequenced for a study of cytomegalovirus exposure and HLA in healthy donors (dated by TCRdb to about 2017). Regarding the complete study: An earlier analysis of approximately 640 of the donors reported more than 250 Gb of sequence data and more than 90 million unique TCR beta sequences from some 180 million T cells. About 280 gigabases of sequencing data and approximately 80 million unique TCR sequences were included in an early release covering under 650 HLA-typed donors. Of the 300 to 450 genotyped donors, approximately 80% were placed in the genetic ancestry cluster associated with self-reported Caucasian donors. The aim of the study was to test whether cataloging public T cell receptors could identify signatures of past pathogen exposure. The study profiled the T cell repertoires of 666 subjects by immunosequencing and related them to cytomegalovirus serostatus. In addition to the first cohort of about 650 subjects, a separate validation cohort of 120 different subjects was used. High-throughput TCR immunosequencing, statistical association of individual TCRs with disease status, and machine learning were combined to predict cytomegalovirus infection status. A later analysis re-examined previously published TCR beta repertoires from hundreds of donors and added high-resolution HLA genotyping to investigate patterns of TCR occurrence. Rather than using new phenotypic data, the later analysis identified candidate immune exposures from TCR beta sequences and from how often those sequences occurred across donors. An earlier analysis of fewer than 750 of the donors used high-throughput TCR beta sequencing to judge whether each TCR beta V gene segment behaved as functional or pseudogenic. Donor age, sex, ethnicity and CMV serostatus were collected together with the repertoire data. A later genetic analysis took genome-wide SNP genotypes for about 55% of the roughly 670 donors and used that subset as a discovery cohort. Every repertoire in the discovery cohort had been generated on one and the same sequencing platform. HLA typing included class I and class II loci at four-digit resolution. Typing coverage differed by locus: A, B, C, DRB1 and DQB1 were typed in roughly 620-630 donors, DQA1 in 522, DPA1 in around 580, and DPB1 in 472. Several DR-DQ haplotypes were treated as single units for association and clustering because of strong linkage in the cohort. On average, roughly 250,000 unique TCR beta nucleotide sequences were sequenced per donor among 398 genotyped donors of the cohort, with approximately 18% of those sequences being non-productive. Here is what the overall study found, with its caveats: Linkage disequilibrium might explain the correlated functional status among segregating V segments, but an unknown experimental factor could not be ruled out. A later analysis associated about 17,000 TCR beta sequences with specific HLA alleles at a false discovery rate of 0.05. The study gave a list of 150 to 200 TCR beta chains associated with cytomegalovirus. A group of highly shared sequence variants was considered likely to be a technical artifact of the sequencing pipeline. Because the 87-base-pair reads could not distinguish some IMGT-functional V segments, including TRBV6-2 and TRBV6-3, those segments were excluded. Most TCR sequences were observed very rarely across donors, whereas some public TCRs were present in many individuals. When HLA alleles, especially DR and DQ, strongly co-occurred, attributing TCR associations to individual alleles was difficult. In vitro tests confirmed that a few of the cytomegalovirus-associated TCR beta chains recognize cytomegalovirus antigens. Because some donors lacked HLA typing at each locus, the association tests relied only on the typed subset. The cohort was sequenced for TCR beta chains only, and without alpha or paired-chain data the features that could be detected were limited. The classifier was reported to diagnose cytomegalovirus status with high specificity and sensitivity in both the original cohort and the validation cohort. In an earlier analysis of about 600 of the donors, most TCR beta V segments appeared in productive rearrangements about 90% or about 30% of the time, broadly matching IMGT annotations. In a later genetic analysis, a missense DCLRE1C variant was associated with V-gene and J-gene trimming of TCR beta chains, and the association was replicated in an independent cohort. A further reported finding was that TCR beta sequences accurately predicted the HLA-A and HLA-B alleles for most subjects in the first cohort. According to a later analysis, most CMV-associated TCR beta chains appeared to be HLA-restricted, and the HLA associations seemed to be driven largely by CMV exposure. In a later analysis, TCR association rates were found to vary across HLA loci, with the most associated TCRs seen for DRB1 alleles and the fewest for HLA-C alleles. Several of the top co-occurrence clusters appeared to be linked to parvovirus B19, influenza, CMV and Epstein-Barr virus, according to a later analysis. Because counts were too low, seventeen rarely observed V segments, including chromosome 9 orphons, were left out of the earlier analysis of about 620 of the donors. It was suggested by the authors that the approach could potentially be generalized to other disease states and immunological phenotypes. Sequencing depth was assumed to be roughly uniform across donors in the presence/absence analyses, though that assumption may not hold. Compared with equally common non-associated chains, HLA-associated TCR beta chains in a later analysis were more clonally expanded and had lower generation probabilities. In a later genetic analysis, fewer N-insertions in productive TCRs were reported among donors in an Asian-associated ancestry cluster than the approximately 630-donor mean. CMV serostatus was the only immune exposure information available for the cohort.

Notes on this clone: The antigen it binds to is not known. Base qualities are not at hand, and no much larger clone is one base apart.

From its cysteine to its phenylalanine, the CDR3 spans 17 amino acids. Of the read, only the CDR3 DNA is kept; its 51 bases are in frame from base 1. For this chain, trimming is 5 bases at the V end and 5 bases at the J end, and the number of junction bases without a gene match is 17. CDR1 and CDR2 are drawn from the germline V gene (reference sequence): SEHNR, FQNEAQ. The cohort was made up of about 610 healthy bone marrow donors. At the time of sampling, all cohort members were nominally healthy, though unrecorded immune exposures were likely present. The donor tested CMV seronegative, placing the donor among the 350 to 400 seronegative members of the cohort. A peripheral blood sample was collected from each donor, and TCR beta sequencing was performed on peripheral blood mononuclear cells. Genomic DNA extraction from the blood cell samples was performed with the Qiagen DNeasy Blood Extraction Kit.

To prepare the library, the immunoSEQ multiplex PCR assay was applied. For the multiplex PCR, a mixture combining 60 forward primers for TCR Vbeta segments and 13 reverse primers for TCR Jbeta segments was used. The CDR3 region of rearranged TCR beta genes was amplified from genomic DNA with a multiplex PCR assay. On the Illumina HiSeq System, the amplified TCR beta libraries were sequenced as 87-base-pair reads. The source study handled its data this way. Across the 700 or so repertoires, a later analysis counted tens of millions of unique TCR beta chains, approximately 10 million of which were shared by at least two donors. Raw reads were error-corrected and collapsed into unique sequences by a nearest-neighbor algorithm in which closely related sequences were merged to remove PCR and sequencing errors. To assign V, D and J gene segments, CDR3 sequences were aligned to IMGT reference sequences. For a sequence to be retained, at least a six-nucleotide match to both a V gene segment and a J gene segment was required. Rearrangements were called productive when the CDR3 lacked stop codons and stayed in frame with V and J; all others were non-productive. Following IMGT convention, CDR3 was defined as the stretch from the second conserved V-encoded cysteine to the conserved J-encoded phenylalanine. The earlier analysis of a few hundred of the donors excluded any sequence lacking an unambiguous match to a single V gene segment. In an earlier analysis of 587 of the donors, V segments were called functional above 56.7% productive rearrangements and were called segregating when the between-donor standard deviation exceeded 5%. A statistical classification framework was developed to diagnose cytomegalovirus status using the catalog of TCR beta chain sequences. A later analysis assigned V and J genes by comparing TCR nucleotide sequences with IMGT/GENE-DB human TR gene sequences. Using the TCRdist pipeline, a later analysis assigned CDR3 sequences along with most-parsimonious VDJ recombination scenarios. In a later analysis, each TCR beta chain was defined by its CDR3 amino acid sequence together with its V-gene family, and reads lacking a unique V-gene family were excluded. To address suspected cross-contamination and a sequencing artifact, a later analysis removed around 590 highly shared, low-generation-probability nucleotide sequences. In a later analysis, a clonal expansion index for each public chain was calculated from normalized within-repertoire ranks of inferred template counts. In a later analysis, generation probabilities were computed with a VDJ recombination model fitted to out-of-frame rearrangements, and the resulting probabilities were checked against IGoR. In a later analysis, TCR-TCR, TCR-HLA and TCR-CMV co-occurrence was scored with hypergeometric tests, and a repertoire-size bias correction was applied to TCR pairs. To estimate false discovery rates, a later analysis permuted the HLA or CMV assignments 20 times. A later analysis grouped co-occurring TCRs with DBSCAN, adding TCRdist sequence similarity when clustering within HLA-allele-positive subsets. For co-occurrence clustering, repertoires with fewer than 30,000 or more than 120,000 public chains were excluded, along with four to six repertoires with anomalous nucleotide sharing. TCRdb provides this immuneACCESS table in a form limited to in-frame rearrangements. Some clones are lacking; in checked studies, under half of them reflect an unresolved V gene, and why the rest are absent is not known. The V and J calls and clone size come from that table; D and trimming were worked out from the DNA. Recorded for this sample are roughly 130,000 clones; roughly 78% of them occurred a single time. The top ten hold 1% of the sample.

This chain is built from TRBV7-9 and TRBJ1-2, with 7 bases aligning to TRBD1. The receptor's source is a man aged 40-49 years in good health and CMV-seronegative. The sequenced sample was PBMCs. CDR3 protein: CASSPSVGQGEAYGYTF. The DNA sequence follows: TGTGCCAGCAGCCCTTCTGTAGGTCAGGGGGAGGCTTATGGCTACACCTTC.